This T cell receptor (beta chain) was sequenced in a study of T cell responses to AZD1222 COVID-19 vaccine. The CDR3 covers 16 residues. The germline CDR1 and CDR2 sequences are LGHDT and YNNKEL (reference sequence). Trimming removed 4 bases from V and 7 bases from J; junction bases left unmatched: 14. Study-level results: Two doses of AZD1222 preceded a rise in Spike-specific TCR breadth and depth.

Sequencing used immunoSEQ multiplex PCR; TCRdb keeps in-frame clones, though not all of them. This table has fewer than 200,000 clones, around 90% appearing once. Comment on this clone: Its target is not known.

The V and J genes are TRBV3-1 (or the pseudogene TRBV3-2) and TRBJ1-1; 8 bases are a match to TRBD1. Sequencing used peripheral blood, obtained 28 days after the second dose of the MenACWY control vaccine. The sequence came from an adult who received the MenACWY meningococcal vaccine as a control. The CDR3 region is CASSRSRAGGYGEAFF. The CDR3, as DNA: TGTGCCAGCAGCCGATCCCGCGCAGGGGGCTATGGTGAAGCTTTCTTT.